Listed below are T cell receptor beta chains from one sample, sequenced in a study of blood T cell repertoires in COVID-19. Assay: immunoSEQ multiplex PCR; the TCRdb copy retains only in-frame clones and omits some. Of 330,000 or so clones detected, around nine tenths appear once; the ten largest clones hold over 3.5%. Sequencing was carried out using peripheral blood. All receptors come from a woman aged 55-70 years with COVID-19, enrolled during active disease. Both conserved end residues are part of each CDR3. Each record gives: D gene, CDR3 length, V gene, clone size, J gene, CDR3 DNA, CDR3 protein. D genes are given only for firm matches. A row's size may be missing; if present it is once, few, many or a size class.

d_gene: TRBD2
len: 17
v_gene: TRBV4-1
abundance: -
j_gene: TRBJ2-5
CDR3nt: TGCGCCAGCAGCCAAGAAGTCGCGGGGGGGCGGGGAGAGACCCAGTACTTC
CDR3aa: CASSQEVAGGRGETQYF

d_gene: -
len: 12
v_gene: TRBV10-3
abundance: -
j_gene: TRBJ1-1
CDR3nt: TGTGCCATCGGGCAAGTGAACACTGAAGCTTTCTTT
CDR3aa: CAIGQVNTEAFF

d_gene: -
len: 14
v_gene: TRBV5-6
abundance: -
j_gene: TRBJ1-1
CDR3nt: TGTGCCAGCAGCCCAGGACAGCCCCGGGGTGAAGCTTTCTTT
CDR3aa: CASSPGQPRGEAFF

d_gene: -
len: 13
v_gene: TRBV7-8
abundance: -
j_gene: TRBJ1-1
CDR3nt: TGTGCCACCGGAAGGACAGAGAACACTGAAGCTTTCTTT
CDR3aa: CATGRTENTEAFF

d_gene: TRBD1
len: 14
v_gene: TRBV19
abundance: -
j_gene: TRBJ1-5
CDR3nt: TGTGCCAGTAGCTCGGGGACAGGGAGTCAGCCCCAGCATTTT
CDR3aa: CASSSGTGSQPQHF

d_gene: TRBD1
len: 13
v_gene: TRBV13
abundance: few
j_gene: TRBJ2-3
CDR3nt: TGTGCCAGCAGCCTGACAGGGGTAGAAACGCAGTATTTT
CDR3aa: CASSLTGVETQYF

d_gene: TRBD1
len: 13
v_gene: TRBV2
abundance: -
j_gene: TRBJ1-5
CDR3nt: TGTGCAAGCACAGGGGGTAGCAATCAGCCCCAGCATTTT
CDR3aa: CASTGGSNQPQHF

d_gene: -
len: 15
v_gene: TRBV11-2
abundance: -
j_gene: TRBJ1-4
CDR3nt: TGTGCCAGCAGCTCATCCGGGTTCACTAATGAAAAACTGTTTTTT
CDR3aa: CASSSSGFTNEKLFF

d_gene: TRBD1
len: 16
v_gene: TRBV5-1
abundance: -
j_gene: TRBJ1-1
CDR3nt: TGCGCCAGCAGCCAGGCATCGACAGGGTCGTACACTGAAGCTTTCTTT
CDR3aa: CASSQASTGSYTEAFF

d_gene: -
len: 12
v_gene: TRBV19
abundance: -
j_gene: TRBJ1-5
CDR3nt: TGTGCCAGTAGCCCACGGGATCAGCCCCAGCATTTT
CDR3aa: CASSPRDQPQHF

d_gene: -
len: 14
v_gene: TRBV27
abundance: -
j_gene: TRBJ1-2
CDR3nt: TGTGCCAGCAGTTCGGGTAACCTAGGCTATGGCTACACCTTC
CDR3aa: CASSSGNLGYGYTF

d_gene: -
len: 14
v_gene: TRBV28
abundance: -
j_gene: TRBJ1-4
CDR3nt: TGTGCCAGCAGTTTCGCGGGGGGCTTTGAAAAACTGTTTTTT
CDR3aa: CASSFAGGFEKLFF

d_gene: -
len: 13
v_gene: TRBV19
abundance: -
j_gene: TRBJ2-7
CDR3nt: TGTGCCAGTAGAGGGACACCCTCCTACGAGCAGTACTTC
CDR3aa: CASRGTPSYEQYF

d_gene: TRBD1
len: 17
v_gene: TRBV5-1
abundance: -
j_gene: TRBJ1-4
CDR3nt: TGCGCCAGCAGATATGGACAGGGGAAGGGAACTAATGAAAAACTGTTTTTT
CDR3aa: CASRYGQGKGTNEKLFF

d_gene: TRBD1
len: 17
v_gene: TRBV7-9
abundance: -
j_gene: TRBJ1-1
CDR3nt: TGTGCCAGCAGCCTGCTCGACAGGGGCCTCATGAACACTGAAGCTTTCTTT
CDR3aa: CASSLLDRGLMNTEAFF

d_gene: -
len: 12
v_gene: TRBV10-2
abundance: few
j_gene: TRBJ1-2
CDR3nt: TGCGCCAGCAGTGAGTCGAACAGTGGCTACACCTTC
CDR3aa: CASSESNSGYTF

d_gene: TRBD2
len: 16
v_gene: TRBV5-1
abundance: -
j_gene: TRBJ2-3
CDR3nt: TGCGCCAGCAGCCCCGGGACTAGATCTAGCACAGATACGCAGTATTTT
CDR3aa: CASSPGTRSSTDTQYF

d_gene: TRBD1
len: 14
v_gene: TRBV2
abundance: few
j_gene: TRBJ1-3
CDR3nt: TGTGCCAGCAGTACGACAGGGGGCAGAAACACCATATATTTT
CDR3aa: CASSTTGGRNTIYF

d_gene: -
len: 13
v_gene: TRBV4-1
abundance: -
j_gene: TRBJ2-7
CDR3nt: TGCGCCAGCAGCCAAGCCAGTGCCTACGAGCAGTACTTC
CDR3aa: CASSQASAYEQYF

d_gene: TRBD2
len: 14
v_gene: TRBV2
abundance: -
j_gene: TRBJ2-1
CDR3nt: TGTGCCAGCAGTCTAGCGGGGGGCCCCAATGAGCAGTTCTTC
CDR3aa: CASSLAGGPNEQFF

d_gene: TRBD2
len: 14
v_gene: TRBV10-3
abundance: -
j_gene: TRBJ2-3
CDR3nt: TGTGCCATCAGTCTAGCGGGGTTCACAGATACGCAGTATTTT
CDR3aa: CAISLAGFTDTQYF

d_gene: -
len: 11
v_gene: TRBV6-5
abundance: -
j_gene: TRBJ2-5
CDR3nt: TGTGCGGCAGGGCGATCAGAGACCCAGTACTTC
CDR3aa: CAAGRSETQYF

d_gene: -
len: 15
v_gene: TRBV5-1
abundance: -
j_gene: TRBJ1-1
CDR3nt: TGCGCCAGCAGCTTGGCCCCAGGGGCGAACACTGAAGCTTTCTTT
CDR3aa: CASSLAPGANTEAFF

d_gene: -
len: 14
v_gene: TRBV5-6
abundance: few
j_gene: TRBJ1-5
CDR3nt: TGTGCCAGCAGCTTGAGACTTAGCAATCAGCCCCAGCATTTT
CDR3aa: CASSLRLSNQPQHF

d_gene: TRBD2
len: 15
v_gene: TRBV7-8
abundance: -
j_gene: TRBJ2-3
CDR3nt: TGTGCCAGCAGCTCCACTAGCGGGGGGACAGATACGCAGTATTTT
CDR3aa: CASSSTSGGTDTQYF

d_gene: -
len: 15
v_gene: TRBV6-5
abundance: -
j_gene: TRBJ1-1
CDR3nt: TGTGCCAGCAGTCCCGGGATATTTAGTCTGACTGAAGCTTTCTTT
CDR3aa: CASSPGIFSLTEAFF

d_gene: -
len: 12
v_gene: TRBV7-9
abundance: -
j_gene: TRBJ1-1
CDR3nt: TGTGCCAGCAGCTTAAGCCTATTTGAAGCTTTCTTT
CDR3aa: CASSLSLFEAFF

d_gene: -
len: 15
v_gene: TRBV2
abundance: -
j_gene: TRBJ2-3
CDR3nt: TGTGCCAGCAGGTTGGGGGGGCCCACAACAGATACGCAGTATTTT
CDR3aa: CASRLGGPTTDTQYF

d_gene: TRBD1
len: 13
v_gene: TRBV27
abundance: -
j_gene: TRBJ1-2
CDR3nt: TGTGCCAGCAGCTCATGGACAGGGGGCGGCTACACCTTC
CDR3aa: CASSSWTGGGYTF

d_gene: -
len: 12
v_gene: TRBV7-8
abundance: -
j_gene: TRBJ2-1
CDR3nt: TGTGCCAGCAGCTTAGCGAGTAATGAGCAGTTCTTC
CDR3aa: CASSLASNEQFF

d_gene: TRBD1
len: 15
v_gene: TRBV2
abundance: -
j_gene: TRBJ1-6
CDR3nt: TGTGCCAGCAGCTCACAGGGGCCCCCGAATTCACCCCTCCACTTT
CDR3aa: CASSSQGPPNSPLHF

d_gene: -
len: 12
v_gene: TRBV19
abundance: -
j_gene: TRBJ1-6
CDR3nt: TGTGCCAGTAGGGCAGGGGATTCACCCCTCCACTTT
CDR3aa: CASRAGDSPLHF

d_gene: TRBD1
len: 15
v_gene: TRBV6-5
abundance: -
j_gene: TRBJ2-3
CDR3nt: TGTGCCAGCAGTAACCGACAGGGGGGCACAGATACGCAGTATTTT
CDR3aa: CASSNRQGGTDTQYF

d_gene: -
len: 15
v_gene: TRBV16
abundance: -
j_gene: TRBJ1-3
CDR3nt: TGTGCCAGCAGCCAATCCCACACCTCTGGAAACACCATATATTTT
CDR3aa: CASSQSHTSGNTIYF

d_gene: TRBD1
len: 15
v_gene: TRBV11-2
abundance: -
j_gene: TRBJ2-3
CDR3nt: TGTGCCAGCAGCCGGACAGGGGTTCTTTTAGATACGCAGTATTTT
CDR3aa: CASSRTGVLLDTQYF

d_gene: -
len: 14
v_gene: TRBV6-5
abundance: -
j_gene: TRBJ2-7
CDR3nt: TGTGCCAGCAGTTACTCGGTTAGCTCCTACGAGCAGTACTTC
CDR3aa: CASSYSVSSYEQYF

d_gene: -
len: 15
v_gene: TRBV5-1
abundance: -
j_gene: TRBJ1-1
CDR3nt: TGCGCCAGCAGCTTGGCCGAAGGTAAGAGGACTGAAGCTTTCTTT
CDR3aa: CASSLAEGKRTEAFF

d_gene: -
len: 13
v_gene: TRBV5-1
abundance: -
j_gene: TRBJ1-2
CDR3nt: TGCGCCAGCAGCTTTTCAGGGAACTATGGCTACACCTTC
CDR3aa: CASSFSGNYGYTF